The rows below give T cell receptor beta chains drawn from one sample of a study of T-cell reconstitution after alpha-beta-depleted transplantation in children. MiXCR, applied by TCRdb to the PCR reads, yields one record per CDR3 protein. The profile shows 350,000 to 400,000 distinct CDR3 sequences, around 20% of them singletons. The material sequenced was PBMCs from the stem cell graft donor, taken from the stem cell graft. Source of these receptors: a human donor who donated a stem cell graft to a child with acute myeloid leukemia. Each CDR3 is given with its conserved first and last residue. D genes are given only for firm matches. The size of a clone is reported for some rows only, either as once, few or many, or as a class for expanded clones.

v_gene,d_gene,j_gene,abundance,CDR3aa,CDR3nt
TRBV5-1,TRBD2,TRBJ2-1,few,CASSFDAGDYNEQFF,TGCGCCAGCAGCTTTGATGCGGGAGATTACAATGAGCAGTTCTTC
TRBV20-1,-,TRBJ2-7,many,CSARKGAYEQYF,TGCAGTGCTAGAAAGGGGGCCTACGAGCAGTACTTC
TRBV28,TRBD1,TRBJ2-3,-,CASSRRTGGTDTQYF,TGTGCCAGCAGTCGCCGGACAGGAGGCACAGATACGCAGTATTTT
TRBV4-3,TRBD1,TRBJ2-2,-,CASSQDGQGSFTGELFF,TGCGCCAGCAGCCAAGACGGACAGGGGAGTTTCACCGGGGAGCTGTTTTTT
TRBV2,-,TRBJ2-1,-,CAKGGRSSYNEQFF,TGTGCCAAAGGGGGACGGAGCTCCTACAATGAGCAGTTCTTC
TRBV20-1,-,TRBJ1-5,few,CSATSTGSYQPQHF,TGCAGTGCTACTTCGACAGGAAGTTATCAGCCCCAGCATTTT
TRBV6-1,-,TRBJ2-5,-,CASSEAESSLQETQYF,TGTGCCAGCAGTGAAGCCGAGTCGTCTTTGCAAGAGACCCAGTACTTC
TRBV28,-,TRBJ2-7,once,CASSLSGRIYEQYF,TGTGCCAGCAGTTTAAGCGGACGGATCTACGAGCAGTACTTC
TRBV7-2,TRBD2,TRBJ2-5,-,CASSSPRASGQETQYF,TGTGCCAGCAGCTCCCCCCGGGCTAGCGGACAAGAGACCCAGTACTTC
TRBV29-1,-,TRBJ2-5,few,CSVEDYVEEETQYF,TGCAGCGTTGAAGATTACGTCGAGGAAGAGACCCAGTACTTC
TRBV20-1,-,TRBJ1-2,-,CSARESGNYGYTF,TGCAGTGCTAGAGAGTCAGGGAACTATGGCTACACCTTC
TRBV5-1,TRBD1,TRBJ2-1,few,CASSFRAGGSFEQFF,TGCGCCAGCAGCTTTCGGGCAGGGGGCTCGTTTGAGCAGTTCTTC
TRBV20-1,-,TRBJ2-5,many,CSALLVGPETQYF,TGCAGTGCTTTACTAGTCGGTCCGGAGACCCAGTACTTC
TRBV10-3,TRBD1,TRBJ2-7,-,CAISERTGAAYEQYF,TGTGCCATCAGTGAGAGGACAGGGGCGGCCTACGAGCAGTACTTC
TRBV29-1,-,TRBJ2-3,many,CSVEWRDTSTDTQYF,TGCAGCGTTGAGTGGCGGGACACTAGCACAGATACGCAGTATTTT
TRBV3-1,-,TRBJ1-2,few,CASSPQATNYGYTF,TGTGCCAGCAGCCCCCAGGCTACTAACTATGGCTACACCTTC
TRBV28,TRBD2,TRBJ2-7,-,CASSGTSGGTTYEQYF,TGTGCCAGCAGCGGGACTAGCGGGGGGACCACCTACGAGCAGTACTTC
TRBV7-9,-,TRBJ1-3,-,CASSFGGSGNTIYF,TGTGCCAGCAGCTTCGGGGGTTCTGGAAACACCATATATTTT
TRBV5-1,TRBD2,TRBJ2-1,few,CASSLEGSGRFRDNEQFF,TGCGCCAGCAGCTTGGAGGGTAGCGGGAGGTTTCGGGACAATGAGCAGTTCTTC
TRBV20-1,-,TRBJ2-2,few,CSASPNLTRDTGELFF,TGCAGTGCTAGCCCCAATCTAACGAGGGACACCGGGGAGCTGTTTTTT
TRBV20-1,TRBD2,TRBJ2-7,-,CSARAIGAGVTYEQYF,TGCAGTGCTAGAGCGATCGGTGCGGGAGTAACCTACGAGCAGTACTTC
TRBV5-4,TRBD1,TRBJ2-5,-,CASRTWTGLETQYF,TGTGCCAGTAGAACATGGACAGGTTTAGAGACCCAGTACTTC
TRBV29-1,-,TRBJ2-5,-,CSVALGNQETQYF,TGCAGCGTTGCCCTAGGGAACCAAGAGACCCAGTACTTC
TRBV29-1,-,TRBJ2-2,many,CSVGYTGELFF,TGCAGCGTTGGTTACACCGGGGAGCTGTTTTTT
TRBV28,-,TRBJ1-4,-,CASSLVRAKLFF,TGTGCCAGCAGTTTAGTCAGGGCAAAACTGTTTTTT
TRBV5-1,TRBD2,TRBJ2-1,once,CASSPGGVNEQFF,TGCGCCAGCAGCCCCGGGGGGGTGAATGAGCAGTTCTTC
TRBV11-2,-,TRBJ2-3,-,CASSFRGRSTDTQYF,TGTGCCAGCAGCTTTCGGGGGAGGAGCACAGATACGCAGTATTTT
TRBV20-1,-,TRBJ1-4,many,CSARGGINEKLFF,TGCAGTGCTAGAGGGGGAATTAATGAAAAACTGTTTTTT
TRBV6-5,TRBD2,TRBJ2-7,-,CASSYSRAGGAYEQYF,TGTGCCAGCAGTTACTCGAGGGCGGGAGGGGCCTACGAGCAGTACTTC
TRBV20-1,-,TRBJ2-7,-,CSAPGWSGQTRDEQYF,TGCAGTGCTCCAGGGTGGAGTGGACAGACAAGAGACGAGCAGTACTTC
TRBV12-3/TRBV12-4,-,TRBJ1-3,few,CASSKGKSSGNTIYF,TGTGCCAGCAGCAAAGGGAAGAGCTCTGGAAACACCATATATTTT
TRBV5-1,-,TRBJ2-7,-,CASSLEGGGEVDQYF,TGCGCCAGCAGCTTGGAGGGCGGAGGAGAGGTAGACCAGTACTTC
TRBV20-1,-,TRBJ1-2,-,CSAGGGYTF,TGCAGTGCGGGCGGGGGCTACACCTTC
TRBV20-1,TRBD2,TRBJ2-7,many,CSAPGTSVEQYF,TGTAGTGCCCCAGGGACTAGCGTCGAGCAGTACTTC
TRBV28,TRBD1,TRBJ1-5,few,CASSKDRAVNQPQHF,TGTGCCAGCAGCAAGGACAGGGCGGTCAATCAGCCCCAGCATTTT